Presented here are 20 T cell receptor beta chains from one specimen sequenced in a study of cytomegalovirus exposure and HLA in healthy donors. Both 60 Vbeta primers and 13 Jbeta primers went into the PCR. Sequenced by immunoSEQ multiplex PCR; TCRdb stores in-frame clones only, minus some. The sample contains 150,000 to 200,000 clones, 62% of which appear only once. The sequenced sample was PBMCs. These receptors were obtained from a man in his forties or fifties in good health and CMV-seronegative.

The gene calls are TRBV19 and TRBJ2-7, with 10 bases aligning to TRBD1. Germline CDR1 LNHDA, CDR2 SQIVND (reference sequence). This CDR3 spans 14 amino acids. V was clipped by 6 bases and J by 1 base; unmatched bases: 3. This CDR3 is CASRTGGGSYEQYF. The CDR3 DNA reads as TGTGCCAGTAGGACAGGGGGCGGTTCCTACGAGCAGTACTTC.

This clone was seen more than once but under ten times. V and J are TRBV4-3 and TRBJ2-1, with 8 bases that match TRBD2. CDR1 and CDR2 from the germline V gene are LGHNA and YSLEER. CDR3 length equals 18 residues. V trimming: 0 bases; J trimming: 4 bases; junction bases outside the gene matches: 11. The DNA for the CDR3 is TGCGCCAGCAGCCAAGATAAATTTGTAGCGGGGCCATACAATGAGCAGTTCTTC. Its protein is CASSQDKFVAGPYNEQFF.

The V and J genes are TRBV4-1 and TRBJ2-2; no firm D call. V shed 0 bases and J shed 6 bases, with 17 bases lying between them. The CDR3 is 17 amino acids. Looked up from germline, CDR1 is MGHRA and CDR2 is YSYEKL. The CDR3 is CASSQDPSVVRSGELFF. In nucleotides, the CDR3 is TGCGCCAGCAGCCAAGATCCATCGGTAGTCCGGTCCGGGGAGCTGTTTTTT.

There are a few counts of this clone. The chain is built from TRBV5-4 and TRBJ2-1, with 10 bases aligning to TRBD1. V shed 4 bases and J 1 base; nucleotides not matched to a gene: 2. Germline V gene sequence: CDR1 SGHNT, CDR2 YYREEE (reference sequence). The CDR3 has 15 residues. In DNA form, the CDR3 reads TGTGCCAGCAGCCTGGACAGGGGGTCCTACAATGAGCAGTTCTTC. This gives the protein CASSLDRGSYNEQFF.

The genes are TRBV5-1 and TRBJ2-1, with TRBD1 matching 12 bases. Germline loops: CDR1 SGHRS, CDR2 YFSETQ. V lost 5 bases to trimming and J lost 7 bases; unmatched junction nucleotides: 10. The CDR3 covers 16 residues. The DNA of the CDR3 is TGCGCCAGCAGGCCCGGGACAGGGGGCGATGCGAATGAGCAGTTCTTC. This encodes CASRPGTGGDANEQFF. Full variable domain (remainder filled in from reference TRBV5-1 and TRBJ2-1): KAGVTQTPRYLIKTRGQQVTLSCSPISGHRSVSWYQQTPGQGLQFLFEYFSETQRNKGNFPGRFSGRQFSNSRSEMNVSTLELGDSALYLCASRPGTGGDANEQFFGPGTRLTVL.

In its sample, this clone was seen a few times. V usage is TRBV29-1 and J usage is TRBJ2-3, with 9 bases fitting TRBD1. CDR3 length equals 14 residues. CDR1 SQVTM and CDR2 ANQGSEA come from the germline V gene. V shed 6 bases, J shed 5 bases, and the junction held 9 bases outside the gene matches. The CDR3 protein is CSVSDRGGGDTQYF. For the CDR3, the DNA is TGCAGCGTATCGGACAGGGGAGGAGGAGATACGCAGTATTTT.

The sample holds a few counts of this clone. The chain is built from TRBV5-1 and TRBJ2-7; D is uncertain. The CDR3 covers 15 residues. V was shortened by 0 bases and J by 7 bases, with 17 bases between the two germline ends. Germline lookup yields CDR1 SGHRS and CDR2 YFSETQ. CDR3 sequence reads: CASSLAIGSAREQYF. The CDR3, as DNA: TGCGCCAGCAGCTTGGCGATTGGATCAGCGAGGGAGCAGTACTTC.

This clone has only a few counts. The chain combines TRBV7-2 with TRBJ1-2; D is uncertain. Between the trimmed V and J ends, which lost 0 bases and 8 bases, there was a span of 10 bases. This CDR3 has 13 amino acids. CDR1 and CDR2 (germline): SGHTA, FQGNSA. In DNA form, the CDR3 reads TGTGCCAGCAGCTTAGCGGTGGCCAGGGGCTACACCTTC. Translated: CASSLAVARGYTF.

For this clone: The junction differs from germline at one of its ends, possibly a read error. The J gene is TRBJ2-7, the V gene TRBV7-7, with 7 bases lining up with TRBD2. The CDR3 contains 14 residues. Germline V gene lookup returns CDR1 SSHAT and CDR2 FNYEAQ (reference sequence). The CDR3 loop is CASSLGGGSYEQYF. The CDR3 bases are TGTGCTAGCAGCTTGGGGGGGGGCTCCTACGAGCAGTACTTC.

V gene TRBV27 combines with J gene TRBJ1-5; TRBD1 aligns across 9 bases. CDR3 length: 13 amino acids. The V gene end was trimmed by 8 bases and the J gene end by 7 bases; junction bases not matched to a gene: 6. Germline V gene data show CDR1 as MNHEY and CDR2 as SMNVEV (reference sequence). In DNA form, the CDR3 reads TGTGCCAGCGGGGACAGGGCGGGGCAGCCCCAGCATTTT. Its translation: CASGDRAGQPQHF.

This sequence joins TRBV11-3 and TRBJ2-2; 7 nucleotides match TRBD2. Germline values: CDR1 SGHNT, CDR2 YENEEA. The CDR3 contains 15 residues. Losses at the gene ends were 3 bases for V and 6 bases for J; bases not matched to a gene: 7. The CDR3 DNA follows: TGTGCCAGCAGCTTTGCGGCGGGGGTCCCCGGGGAGCTGTTTTTT. The encoded protein is CASSFAAGVPGELFF.

The chain couples TRBV9 to TRBJ2-5, with TRBD1 identical over 8 bases. The CDR3 covers 16 residues. CDR1 SGDLS and CDR2 YYNGEE come from the germline V gene. Unmatched junction bases numbered 8, after V lost 0 bases and J lost 4 bases. The CDR3 region is CASSVAQGRGRETQYF. DNA for the CDR3: TGTGCCAGCAGCGTAGCCCAAGGCAGGGGGCGAGAGACCCAGTACTTC.

The chain is built from TRBV5-1 and TRBJ1-2; a weak D match, TRBD1 (6 bases). V was cut by 6 bases and J by 4 bases, with 13 bases left in between. There are 13 residues in the CDR3. Germline V CDR1 and CDR2: SGHRS, YFSETQ. The CDR3 region has the DNA TGCGCCAGCACCAACCCAGGGGCCTATGGCTACACCTTC. It yields the protein CASTNPGAYGYTF.

This clone was seen a handful of times. The chain recombines TRBV11-2 with TRBJ2-1; 8 bases map to TRBD2. There are 15 residues in the CDR3. Germline lookup yields CDR1 SGHAT and CDR2 FQNNGV. J was trimmed by 0 bases and V by 5 bases; bases with no gene match: 3. The CDR3 region has the DNA TGTGCCAGCAGCGCAGGGACTAGCTCCTACAATGAGCAGTTCTTC. This translates into CASSAGTSSYNEQFF.

V is TRBV7-2 and J is TRBJ2-5; tentatively, D is TRBD1 (5 bases). V lost 6 bases and J lost 4, with 18 bases in between. Looked up from germline, CDR1 is SGHTA and CDR2 is FQGNSA. The CDR3 spans 15 residues. In DNA form, the CDR3 reads TGTGCCAGCAGTTCGACAGATATCTCCGCAGAGACCCAGTACTTC. Its protein product is CASSSTDISAETQYF. The variable domain in full, completed from reference TRBV7-2 and TRBJ2-5, reads GAGVSQSPSNKVTEKGKDVELRCDPISGHTALYWYRQSLGQGLEFLIYFQGNSAPDKSGLPSDRFSAERTGGSVSTLTIQRTQQEDSAVYLCASSSTDISAETQYFGPGTRLLVL.

This clone was found once. The CDR3: CASSLFGTLLYEQYF. CDR3 DNA sequence: TGTGCCAGCAGCTTGTTTGGGACATTGCTCTACGAGCAGTACTTC. The genes are TRBV5-6 and TRBJ2-7, with D perhaps matching TRBD1 (6 bases). V was cut by 1 base and J by 3 bases, with 14 bases left in between. Germline V gives CDR1 SGHDT, CDR2 YYEEEE. CDR3 length equals 15 residues. Complete variable domain (other parts from reference TRBV5-6 and TRBJ2-7): DAGVTQSPTHLIKTRGQQVTLRCSPKSGHDTVSWYQQALGQGPQFIFQYYEEEERQRGNFPDRFSGHQFPNYSSELNVNALLLGDSALYLCASSLFGTLLYEQYFGPGTRLTVT.

The chain has TRBV5-6 and TRBJ1-2, with D unresolved. Trimming took off 4 bases at V and 4 bases at J, with 14 bases between the two ends. The CDR3 sequence is 14 residues long. Looked up from germline, CDR1 is SGHDT and CDR2 is YYEEEE. The CDR3 DNA is TGTGCCAGCAGCGGGGAGGTGGCGGCCTATGGCTACACCTTC. Translation: CASSGEVAAYGYTF.

This clone has just a few counts. The rearrangement uses TRBV7-9 and TRBJ1-1; D is undetermined. The CDR3 contains 14 residues. Trimming took 5 bases from V and 4 from J, leaving 14 bases between them. Germline CDR1 and CDR2: SEHNR and FQNEAQ (reference sequence). This chain's CDR3 is CASSQSVTGTEAFF. The CDR3 DNA is TGTGCCAGCAGCCAAAGCGTAACGGGCACTGAAGCTTTCTTT.

This clone came up a few times. The CDR3 region has the DNA TGTGCCAGCAGTCCTCTACAGGGAGGGGACACTGAAGCTTTCTTT. This encodes CASSPLQGGDTEAFF. The chain recombines TRBV5-5 with TRBJ1-1; a possible D gene is TRBD1 (6 bases). Germline V gene sequence: CDR1 SGHKS, CDR2 YYEKEE (reference sequence). The V end was cut by 5 bases, the J end by 3 bases, with 17 bases between. The length of the CDR3 is 15 residues. The full variable domain, completed using reference TRBV5-5 and TRBJ1-1, is DAGVTQSPTHLIKTRGQQVTLRCSPISGHKSVSWYQQVLGQGPQFIFQYYEKEERGRGNFPDRFSARQFPNYSSELNVNALLLGDSALYLCASSPLQGGDTEAFFGQGTRLTVV.

The chain carries TRBV7-9 and TRBJ1-5; TRBD1 is a possible D gene (6 bases). The germline CDR1 and CDR2 sequences are SEHNR and FQNEAQ (reference sequence). Trimming removed 4 bases from V and 9 bases from J, with 13 bases in between. The CDR3 totals 13 residues. CDR3 bases: TGTGCCAGCAGCTGGGGGGAGGGGGGGCCCCAGCATTTT. It is translated as CASSWGEGGPQHF.